This T cell receptor (beta chain) was obtained from a study of cytomegalovirus exposure and HLA in healthy donors. A multiplex PCR was run with 60 Vbeta primers and 13 Jbeta primers. The repertoire was sequenced with immunoSEQ multiplex PCR; TCRdb's copy has only in-frame clones and lacks some. The data hold tens of thousands of clones, with roughly 78% observed a single time. Trimming took off 6 bases at V and 0 bases at J, with 9 bases between the two ends. Germline CDR1 is KGHSH and CDR2 is LQKENI. This CDR3 is built from 14 residues. The study, taken as a whole, reports: Researchers counted 164 TCR beta chains as cytomegalovirus-associated. In a later analysis, HLA-C alleles had the fewest associated TCRs, DRB1 alleles the most. While the bulk of TCR sequences proved rare, some public TCRs turned up in many donors. In vitro testing confirmed three CMV-associated chains as specific for CMV antigens.

Points on this clone: Antigen: not known.

Material: PBMCs. This rearrangement joins TRBV18 to TRBJ2-1; D unresolved. This TCR was sampled from a male donor in good health and CMV-seropositive. CDR3 loop: CASSPESSYNEQFF. The CDR3 DNA reads as TGTGCCAGCTCCCCGGAGAGCTCCTACAATGAGCAGTTCTTC.